This entry lists 20 T cell receptor beta chains sequenced from one sample in a study of identical twins. TCRdb ran MiXCR on the 5' RACE reads and lists one entry per CDR3 protein. The sample includes 350,000 to 500,000 distinct CDR3 sequences, 15% to 20% of them seen just once. The sample was naive T cells sorted from blood. The receptors originated from a man aged 50 to 59 in good health.

There are a few counts of this clonotype. The chain combines TRBV6-2 or TRBV6-3 with TRBJ2-3; a possible D gene is TRBD2 (5 bases). From germline, CDR1 is MNHEY and CDR2 SVGEGT. This CDR3 is 12 amino acids long. The V end was cut by 10 bases, the J end by 4 bases, with 12 bases between. The CDR3 region is CATSGASDTQYF. The CDR3 region has the DNA TGTGCCACCAGCGGAGCCTCAGATACGCAGTATTTT.

The chain couples TRBV7-3 to TRBJ2-1; TRBD2 aligns across 9 bases. There are 14 residues in the CDR3. V was clipped by 2 bases and J by 5 bases; unmatched bases: 1. CDR1 and CDR2 (germline): SGHTA, FQGTGA. As DNA, the CDR3 is TGTGCCAGCAGCTTATCTAGCGGGAACAATGAGCAGTTCTTC. Amino acid sequence: CASSLSSGNNEQFF.

The CDR3 is CASGGLGNEQFF. Here the CDR3 DNA reads TGTGCCAGCGGGGGACTAGGCAATGAGCAGTTCTTC. V usage is TRBV2 and J usage is TRBJ2-1; 8 bases align to TRBD2. This CDR3 spans 12 amino acids. The germline V gene encodes CDR1 SNHLY and CDR2 FYNNEI. J lost 6 bases, V lost 8 bases, and 3 bases had no gene match. Full variable domain (missing parts from reference TRBV2 and TRBJ2-1): EPEVTQTPSHQVTQMGQEVILRCVPISNHLYFYWYRQILGQKVEFLVSFYNNEISEKSEIFDDQFSVERPDGSNFTLKIRSTKLEDSAMYFCASGGLGNEQFFGPGTRLTVL.

This clonotype occurred once. CDR3 sequence: CATKASAPLETQYF. For the CDR3, the DNA is TGTGCCACGAAGGCGTCGGCGCCGTTGGAGACCCAGTACTTC. The chain uses TRBV6-2 or TRBV6-3 and TRBJ2-5; D is ambiguous. The V gene's germline CDR1 is MNHEY and CDR2 SVGEGT. CDR3 size: 14 residues. The V end lost 10 bases, the J end lost 5 bases, and 20 bases lay between the germline ends.

This clonotype was seen a handful of times. The chain recombines TRBV10-3 with TRBJ2-3; 7 bases are shared with TRBD2. This CDR3 is 12 amino acids long. J was trimmed by 14 bases and V by 2 bases; bases with no gene match: 7. In germline, CDR1 is ENHRY, CDR2 SYGVKD. CDR3 in DNA: TGTGCCATCAGTGAGACTCCGGGACTACTGTATTTT. Its translation is CAISETPGLLYF.

The chain carries TRBV12-3 or TRBV12-4 and TRBJ2-1; the D gene could be TRBD1 or TRBD2 (5 bases each). This CDR3 is 17 amino acids long. V lost 5 bases, J lost 1 base, and 18 bases lay in between. CDR3: CASSTYRDPESYNEQFF. CDR3 nucleotide sequence: TGTGCCAGCAGTACCTACCGGGACCCAGAGTCCTACAATGAGCAGTTCTTC.

This clonotype was detected many times. V gene TRBV29-1 combines with J gene TRBJ1-4; 9 bases agree with TRBD1. CDR3 length equals 14 residues. V was pared by 7 bases and J by 5 bases, with 8 bases of the junction left unmatched. The V gene's germline CDR1 is SQVTM and CDR2 ANQGSEA. The CDR3 here is CSALRDRANEKLFF. Here the CDR3 DNA reads TGCAGCGCCCTCCGGGACAGGGCGAATGAAAAACTGTTTTTT.

This chain uses TRBV28 with TRBJ2-7, with D hard to call. Trimming stripped 5 bases from V and 6 bases from J, with 8 bases between. Germline CDR1 is MDHEN and CDR2 is SYDVKM. CDR3 length: 11 residues. CDR3 coding DNA: TGTGCCAGCAGTCAATACTTCGAGCAGTACTTC. Amino acids: CASSQYFEQYF.

There are many counts of this clonotype. This chain links TRBV6-1 with TRBJ1-4; D gene uncertain. Trimming took 6 bases from V and 8 from J, leaving 16 bases between them. Germline-derived CDR1 and CDR2 are MNHNS and SASEGT. This CDR3 is 14 amino acids long. In DNA, the CDR3 is TGTGCCAGCAGGCTCGGGCCTGGAGGAGAAAAACTGTTTTTT. Translating gives CASRLGPGGEKLFF.

Notes on this clonotype: A much larger clone differs from this one at a single base, so this may be a read error. This chain joins TRBV6-1 and TRBJ2-7, with D possibly TRBD1 on 6 matching bases. Germline assignment: CDR1 MNHNS and CDR2 SASEGT. CDR3 length equals 13 residues. CDR3 sequence reads: CVSSRGTSYEQYF. The CDR3 nucleotides read TGTGTCAGCTCAAGGGGGACCTCCTACGAGCAGTACTTC.

The chain joins TRBV12-3 or TRBV12-4 to TRBJ1-1; no clear D gene. V was trimmed by 1 base and J by 3 bases, leaving 6 bases between them. CDR3 length: 13 amino acids. DNA for the CDR3: TGTGCCAGCAGTTTAGTCGGGGACACTGAAGCTTTCTTT. As protein: CASSLVGDTEAFF.

The sample holds a few counts of this clonotype. This sequence joins TRBV10-3 and TRBJ2-2; 7 nucleotides align to TRBD2. The CDR3 is 14 residues long. CDR1 is ENHRY and CDR2 is SYGVKD in the germline V gene. After removal of 10 bases from V and 2 bases from J, the junction contained 7 bases not matched to a gene. CDR3 bases: TGTGCCACCGGGGACTACGCAAACACCGGGGAGCTGTTTTTT. Its protein product is CATGDYANTGELFF.

J is TRBJ2-1 and V is TRBV20-1, with D perhaps given as TRBD1 or TRBD2 (6 bases each). V lost 7 bases and J 0 bases, leaving 19 bases between the germline ends. CDR1 is DFQATT and CDR2 is SNEGSKA in the germline V gene (reference sequence). This CDR3 is 16 amino acids long. The CDR3 loop is CSVRAGQKSSYNEQFF. As DNA, the CDR3 is TGCAGTGTTCGGGCGGGACAAAAGAGCTCCTACAATGAGCAGTTCTTC.

V usage is TRBV4-3 and J usage is TRBJ2-1; D is uncertain. The CDR3 length is 15 residues. Germline CDR1 and CDR2: LGHNA and YSLEER. Trimming removed 1 base from V and 7 bases from J, with 14 bases in between. The CDR3 DNA follows: TGCGCCAGCAGCCAAGGCCGTGCCGTTAGGAATGAGCAGTTCTTC. It yields the protein CASSQGRAVRNEQFF.

This clonotype appeared a few times. The chain carries TRBV7-3 and TRBJ2-1; TRBD2 matches 12 bases. V lost 5 bases, J lost 7 bases, and 6 bases stayed unmatched. The CDR3 covers 15 residues. CDR1 is SGHTA, CDR2 FQGTGA, per germline. CDR3 in amino acids: CASSMRLAGVNEQFF. The CDR3, as DNA: TGTGCCAGCAGCATGCGACTAGCGGGAGTGAATGAGCAGTTCTTC. Using reference TRBV7-3 and TRBJ2-1 for the parts outside the CDR3, the full variable domain is GAGVSQTPSNKVTEKGKYVELRCDPISGHTALYWYRQSLGQGPEFLIYFQGTGAADDSGLPNDRFFAVRPEGSVSTLKIQRTERGDSAVYLCASSMRLAGVNEQFFGPGTRLTVL.

This clonotype has just one count. The genes are TRBV12-3 or TRBV12-4 and TRBJ2-1, with 11 nucleotides matching TRBD1. With 7 bases clipped from V and 4 bases from J, the junction kept 6 bases outside the gene matches. CDR3 size: 15 residues. This chain's CDR3 is CASIAGQGAYNEQFF. The CDR3 coding sequence is TGTGCCAGCATCGCCGGACAGGGGGCTTACAATGAGCAGTTCTTC.

This clonotype was detected many times. The chain is built from TRBV20-1 and TRBJ2-5; D uncertain. The CDR3 runs to 12 residues. V was clipped by 7 bases and J by 1 base, with 10 bases between them. From germline, CDR1 is DFQATT and CDR2 SNEGSKA (reference sequence). The DNA for the CDR3 is TGCAGTGAAAGGACGGCCCAAGAGACCCAGTACTTC. Encoded protein: CSERTAQETQYF.

A few counts support this clonotype. The V gene is TRBV6-1, the J gene TRBJ2-7, with a weak D call TRBD1 (6 bases). CDR3 length: 14 residues. Germline CDR1 is MNHNS and CDR2 is SASEGT. Trimming pared 7 bases from V and 0 bases from J, leaving 13 bases between. CDR3 coding DNA: TGTGCCAGCAATAAACAGGGAGACTCCTACGAGCAGTACTTC. This sequence encodes CASNKQGDSYEQYF.

Many counts were recorded for this clonotype. The rearrangement links TRBV6-2 or TRBV6-3 to TRBJ2-1, with unresolved D. The CDR3 totals 15 residues. Looked up from germline, CDR1 is MNHEY and CDR2 is SVGEGT. Trimming removed 6 bases at V and 3 bases at J, with 15 bases between. The CDR3 bases are TGTGCCAGCAGAACCTTAAGGGTGAACTACAATGAGCAGTTCTTC. It yields the protein CASRTLRVNYNEQFF.

The J gene is TRBJ2-2, the V gene TRBV10-3; D is perhaps TRBD1 or TRBD2 (5 bases each). The germline gives CDR1 ENHRY, CDR2 SYGVKD. V shed 9 bases and J shed 0 bases, with 8 bases lying between them. CDR3 size: 13 residues. Here the CDR3 DNA reads TGTGCCATGGGGGATGCGAACACCGGGGAGCTGTTTTTT. Amino acid sequence: CAMGDANTGELFF.